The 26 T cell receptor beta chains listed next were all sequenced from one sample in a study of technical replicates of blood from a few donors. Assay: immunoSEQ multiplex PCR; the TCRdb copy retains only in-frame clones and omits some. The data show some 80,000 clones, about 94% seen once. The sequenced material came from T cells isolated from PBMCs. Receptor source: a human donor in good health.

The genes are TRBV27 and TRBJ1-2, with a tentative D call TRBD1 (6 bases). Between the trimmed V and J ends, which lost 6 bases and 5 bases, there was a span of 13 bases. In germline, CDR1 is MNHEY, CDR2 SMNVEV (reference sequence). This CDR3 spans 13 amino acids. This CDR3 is CASSLRRGYGYTF. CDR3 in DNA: TGTGCCAGCAGCTTACGAAGGGGGTATGGCTACACCTTC.

The CDR3: CASSLQGPSYEQYF. The CDR3 nucleotides are TGTGCCAGCAGCCTACAGGGGCCTTCCTACGAGCAGTACTTC. The chain is built from TRBV7-2 and TRBJ2-7; 7 bases map to TRBD1. The V segment lost 5 bases and the J segment 1 base; nucleotides outside the gene matches: 5. The CDR3 is 14 amino acids. The V gene's germline CDR1 is SGHTA and CDR2 FQGNSA.

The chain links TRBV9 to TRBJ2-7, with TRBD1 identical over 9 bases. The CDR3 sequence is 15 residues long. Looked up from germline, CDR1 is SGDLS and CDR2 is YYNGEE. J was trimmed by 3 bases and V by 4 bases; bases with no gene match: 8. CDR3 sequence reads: CASSTSGQGYYEQYF. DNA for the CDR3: TGTGCCAGCAGCACCTCGGGACAGGGCTACTACGAGCAGTACTTC.

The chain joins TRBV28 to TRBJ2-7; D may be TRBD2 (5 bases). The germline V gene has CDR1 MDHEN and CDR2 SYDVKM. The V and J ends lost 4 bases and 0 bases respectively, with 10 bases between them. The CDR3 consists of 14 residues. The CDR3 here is CASSSGRDSYEQYF. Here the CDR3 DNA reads TGTGCCAGCAGTTCTGGACGGGACTCCTACGAGCAGTACTTC.

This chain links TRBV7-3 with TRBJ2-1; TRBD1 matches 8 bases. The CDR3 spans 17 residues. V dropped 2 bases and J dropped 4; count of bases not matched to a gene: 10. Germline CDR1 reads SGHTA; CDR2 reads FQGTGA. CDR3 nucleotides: TGTGCCAGCAGCTTAGGCATACAGGGGGTGGTATACAATGAGCAGTTCTTC. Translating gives CASSLGIQGVVYNEQFF.

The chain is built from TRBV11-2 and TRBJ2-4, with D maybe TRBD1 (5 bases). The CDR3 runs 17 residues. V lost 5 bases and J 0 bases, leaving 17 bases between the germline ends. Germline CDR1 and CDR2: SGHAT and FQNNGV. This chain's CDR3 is CASSVYRTPLAKNIQYF. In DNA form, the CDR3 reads TGTGCCAGCAGCGTATACAGGACCCCTCTAGCCAAAAACATTCAGTACTTC.

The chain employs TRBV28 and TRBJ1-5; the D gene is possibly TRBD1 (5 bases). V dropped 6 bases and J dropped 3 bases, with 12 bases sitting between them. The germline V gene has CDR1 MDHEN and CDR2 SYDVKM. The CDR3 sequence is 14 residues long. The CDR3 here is CASRQPGDNQPQHF. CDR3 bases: TGTGCCAGCAGGCAACCGGGGGACAATCAGCCCCAGCATTTT.

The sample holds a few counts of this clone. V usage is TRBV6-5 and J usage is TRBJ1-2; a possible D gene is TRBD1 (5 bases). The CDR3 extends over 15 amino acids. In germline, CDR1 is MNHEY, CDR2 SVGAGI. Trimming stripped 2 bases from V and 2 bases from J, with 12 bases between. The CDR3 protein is CASSYAGQTNYGYTF. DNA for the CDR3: TGTGCCAGCAGTTACGCAGGGCAGACGAACTATGGCTACACCTTC.

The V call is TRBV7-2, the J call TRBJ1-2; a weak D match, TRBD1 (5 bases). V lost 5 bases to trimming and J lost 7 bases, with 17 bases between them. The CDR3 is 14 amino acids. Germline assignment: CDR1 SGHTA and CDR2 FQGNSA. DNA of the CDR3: TGTGCCAGCAGCCCGGCAGGGCGTGCTTCTGGCTACACCTTC. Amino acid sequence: CASSPAGRASGYTF.

The CDR3 DNA reads as TGTGCCAGTAGTATGCTCCCCGAGACAGAAATCTATGGCTACACCTTC. It yields the protein CASSMLPETEIYGYTF. The chain carries TRBV19 and TRBJ1-2; D might be TRBD1 (5 bases). Trimming left V 3 bases short and J 4 bases short, with 18 bases between. The length of the CDR3 is 16 residues. Germline V gives CDR1 LNHDA, CDR2 SQIVND (reference sequence).

The CDR3 bases are TGTGCCAGCACCGGGACTAGCGGGAGGGCCCCCTACGAGCAGTACTTC. This gives the protein CASTGTSGRAPYEQYF. The chain uses TRBV5-6 and TRBJ2-7; 16 positions agree with TRBD2. The V gene end was trimmed by 6 bases and the J gene end by 2 bases; junction bases not matched to a gene: 5. Germline assignment: CDR1 SGHDT and CDR2 YYEEEE. The CDR3 length is 16 residues.

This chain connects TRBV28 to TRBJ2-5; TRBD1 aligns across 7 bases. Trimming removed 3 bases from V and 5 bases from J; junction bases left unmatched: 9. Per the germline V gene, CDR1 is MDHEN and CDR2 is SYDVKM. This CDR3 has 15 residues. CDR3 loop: CASSLGTGAYETQYF. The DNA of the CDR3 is TGTGCCAGCAGTTTGGGAACAGGGGCGTACGAGACCCAGTACTTC.

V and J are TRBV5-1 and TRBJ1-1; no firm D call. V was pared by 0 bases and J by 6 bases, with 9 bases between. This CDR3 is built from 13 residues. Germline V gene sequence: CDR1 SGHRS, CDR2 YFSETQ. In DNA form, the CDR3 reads TGCGCCAGCAGCTTGGGTCTTATCTCTGAAGCTTTCTTT. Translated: CASSLGLISEAFF.

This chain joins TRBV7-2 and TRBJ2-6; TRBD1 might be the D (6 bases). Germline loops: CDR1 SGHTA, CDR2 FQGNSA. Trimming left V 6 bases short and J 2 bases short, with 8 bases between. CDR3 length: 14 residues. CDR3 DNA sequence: TGTGCCAGCAGAACAGGGACTGGGGCCAACGTCCTGACTTTC. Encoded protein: CASRTGTGANVLTF.

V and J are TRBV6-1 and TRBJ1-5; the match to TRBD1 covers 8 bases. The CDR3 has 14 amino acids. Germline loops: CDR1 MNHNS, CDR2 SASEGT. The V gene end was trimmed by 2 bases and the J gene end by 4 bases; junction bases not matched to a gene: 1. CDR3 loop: CASSEYRGNQPQHF. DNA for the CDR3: TGTGCCAGCAGTGAATACAGGGGGAATCAGCCCCAGCATTTT.

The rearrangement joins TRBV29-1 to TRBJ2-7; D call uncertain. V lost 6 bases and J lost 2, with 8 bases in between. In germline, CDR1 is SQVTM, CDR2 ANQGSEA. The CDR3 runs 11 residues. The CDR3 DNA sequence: TGCAGCGTGGAACTTGCCTACGAGCAGTACTTC. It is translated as CSVELAYEQYF.

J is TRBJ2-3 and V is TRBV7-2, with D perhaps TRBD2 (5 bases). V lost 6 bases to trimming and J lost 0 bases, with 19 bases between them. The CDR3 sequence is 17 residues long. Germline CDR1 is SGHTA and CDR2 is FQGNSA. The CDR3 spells CASSSTWTEASTDTQYF. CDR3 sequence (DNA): TGTGCCAGCAGTTCCACCTGGACTGAGGCTAGCACAGATACGCAGTATTTT.

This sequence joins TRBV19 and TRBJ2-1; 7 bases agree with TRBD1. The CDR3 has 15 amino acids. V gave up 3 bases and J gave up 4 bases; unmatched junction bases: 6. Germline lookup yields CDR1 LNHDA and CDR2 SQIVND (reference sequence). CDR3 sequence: CASSIEGAVYNEQFF. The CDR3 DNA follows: TGTGCCAGTAGTATTGAGGGGGCGGTATACAATGAGCAGTTCTTC.

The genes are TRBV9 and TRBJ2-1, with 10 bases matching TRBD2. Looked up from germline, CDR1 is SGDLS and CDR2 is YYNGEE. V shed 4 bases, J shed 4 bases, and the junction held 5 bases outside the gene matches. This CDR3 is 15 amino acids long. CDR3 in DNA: TGTGCCAGCAGCCTAGCGGGAGTACGGTACAATGAGCAGTTCTTC. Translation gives CASSLAGVRYNEQFF.

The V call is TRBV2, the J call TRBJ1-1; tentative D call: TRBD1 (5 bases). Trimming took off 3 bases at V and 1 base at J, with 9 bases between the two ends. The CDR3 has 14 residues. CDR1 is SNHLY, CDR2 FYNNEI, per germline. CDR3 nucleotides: TGTGCCAGCAGTGAGCAGGGAGGGAACACTGAAGCTTTCTTT. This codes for CASSEQGGNTEAFF. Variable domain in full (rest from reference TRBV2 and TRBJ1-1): EPEVTQTPSHQVTQMGQEVILRCVPISNHLYFYWYRQILGQKVEFLVSFYNNEISEKSEIFDDQFSVERPDGSNFTLKIRSTKLEDSAMYFCASSEQGGNTEAFFGQGTRLTVV.

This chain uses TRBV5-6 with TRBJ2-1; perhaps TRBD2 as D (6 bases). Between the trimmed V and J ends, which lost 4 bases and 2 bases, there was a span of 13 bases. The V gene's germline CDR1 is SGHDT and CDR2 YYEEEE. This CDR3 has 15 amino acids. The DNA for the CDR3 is TGTGCCAGCAGCCTGGGAGGAAACACCTACAATGAGCAGTTCTTC. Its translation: CASSLGGNTYNEQFF.

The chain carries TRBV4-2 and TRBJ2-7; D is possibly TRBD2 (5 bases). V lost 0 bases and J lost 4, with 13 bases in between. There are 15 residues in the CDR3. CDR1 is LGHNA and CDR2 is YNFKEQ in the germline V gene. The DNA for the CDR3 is TGTGCCAGCAGCCAAGAGACCGGGATGAGATACGAGCAGTACTTC. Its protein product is CASSQETGMRYEQYF.

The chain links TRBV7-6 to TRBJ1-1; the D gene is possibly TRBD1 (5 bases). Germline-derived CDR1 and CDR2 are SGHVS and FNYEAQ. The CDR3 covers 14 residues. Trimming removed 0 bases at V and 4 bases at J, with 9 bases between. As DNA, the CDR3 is TGTGCCAGCAGCTTAGCGCTGGGGCCCACTGAAGCTTTCTTT. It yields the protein CASSLALGPTEAFF.

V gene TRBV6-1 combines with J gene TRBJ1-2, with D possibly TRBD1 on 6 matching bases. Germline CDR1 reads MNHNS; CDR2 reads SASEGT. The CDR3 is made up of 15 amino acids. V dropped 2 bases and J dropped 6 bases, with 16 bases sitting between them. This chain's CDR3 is CASSELLGQTDGYTF. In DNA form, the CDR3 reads TGTGCCAGCAGTGAACTATTAGGACAGACGGATGGCTACACCTTC.

The CDR3 coding sequence is TGTGCCAGTAGTATAAGACAGGGATTGAGGAGAAACACCATATATTTT. Its translation: CASSIRQGLRRNTIYF. This chain links TRBV19 with TRBJ1-3; 7 bases match TRBD1. J gave up 5 bases and V 2 bases, and 9 bases lay outside the gene matches. Per the germline V gene, CDR1 is LNHDA and CDR2 is SQIVND (reference sequence). The length of the CDR3 is 16 residues.

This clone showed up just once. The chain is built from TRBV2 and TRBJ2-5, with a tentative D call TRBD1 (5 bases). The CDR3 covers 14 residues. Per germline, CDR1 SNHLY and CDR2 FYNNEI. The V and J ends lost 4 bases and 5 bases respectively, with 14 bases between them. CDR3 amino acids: CASSGQGSQETQYF. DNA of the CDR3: TGTGCCAGCAGTGGGCAGGGATCTCAGGAGACCCAGTACTTC. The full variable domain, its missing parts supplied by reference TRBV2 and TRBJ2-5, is EPEVTQTPSHQVTQMGQEVILRCVPISNHLYFYWYRQILGQKVEFLVSFYNNEISEKSEIFDDQFSVERPDGSNFTLKIRSTKLEDSAMYFCASSGQGSQETQYFGPGTRLLVL.